The 18 T cell receptor beta chains given below trace back to one sample, sequenced in a study of T cell changes during pregnancy in multiple sclerosis (dated by TCRdb to about 2019). The library was built by means of the immunoSEQ multiplex PCR assay. The source is immuneACCESS, and TCRdb retained only in-frame sequences with V and J called. Part of the clones is not carried over; for the studies checked, unresolved V genes explain less than half of this, and the remainder is unexplained. This sample has about 26,000 clones in its table, and roughly 89% of those were observed once. The ten largest clonotypes hold around a sixth of the sample. The sequences come from CD8+ T cells from peripheral blood mononuclear cells, collected in the second trimester of pregnancy. These receptors were obtained from a female donor with multiple sclerosis, enrolled in a pregnancy study.

The chain combines TRBV13 with TRBJ2-5, with D perhaps TRBD2 (7 bases). V shed 6 bases and J shed 5 bases, with 19 bases lying between them. The CDR3 loop spans 15 amino acids. Per the germline V gene, CDR1 is PRHDT and CDR2 is FYEKMQ (reference sequence). CDR3 region: CASSLSGGREETQYF. The CDR3 region has the DNA TGTGCCAGCAGTCTCTCCGGGGGGCGAGAGGAGACCCAGTACTTC. The whole variable domain, remainder taken from reference TRBV13 and TRBJ2-5, is AAGVIQSPRHLIKEKRETATLKCYPIPRHDTVYWYQQGPGQDPQFLISFYEKMQSDKGSIPDRFSAQQFSDYHSELNMSSLELGDSALYFCASSLSGGREETQYFGPGTRLLVL.

The chain carries TRBV27 and TRBJ2-1; D possibly corresponds to TRBD2 (6 bases). V lost 6 bases to trimming and J lost 0 bases, with 9 bases between them. Germline V gene sequence: CDR1 MNHEY, CDR2 SMNVEV (reference sequence). The CDR3 covers 14 residues. CDR3 residues: CASRGRDSYNEQFF. The CDR3 nucleotides read TGTGCCAGCAGGGGGCGGGACTCCTACAATGAGCAGTTCTTC.

This chain joins TRBV7-9 and TRBJ2-7, with TRBD1 matching 7 bases. The V gene's germline CDR1 is SEHNR and CDR2 FQNEAQ (reference sequence). The CDR3 is made up of 12 amino acids. V gave up 6 bases and J gave up 3 bases; unmatched junction bases: 2. For the CDR3, the DNA is TGTGCCAGCAGTGACAGGGACTACGAGCAGTACTTC. Residues: CASSDRDYEQYF. The full variable domain, with the rest looked up from reference TRBV7-9 and TRBJ2-7, is DTGVSQNPRHKITKRGQNVTFRCDPISEHNRLYWYRQTLGQGPEFLTYFQNEAQLEKSRLLSDRFSAERPKGSFSTLEIQRTEQGDSAMYLCASSDRDYEQYFGPGTRLTVT.

The gene calls are TRBV2 and TRBJ2-5; no clear D gene. V was trimmed by 7 bases and J by 2 bases, leaving 5 bases between them. CDR1 SNHLY and CDR2 FYNNEI come from the germline V gene. The CDR3 runs to 11 residues. CDR3: CASTTQETQYF. The CDR3, as DNA: TGTGCCAGCACAACTCAAGAGACCCAGTACTTC.

V and J are TRBV28 and TRBJ2-3; TRBD1 matches 9 bases. Trimming took 6 bases from V and 6 from J; bases not matched to a gene: 7. The CDR3 sequence is 14 residues long. Germline CDR1 is MDHEN and CDR2 is SYDVKM. The CDR3 bases are TGTGCCAGCAGCCGGGACAGGGTAATGGATACGCAGTATTTT. Translation: CASSRDRVMDTQYF.

The J gene is TRBJ2-1, the V gene TRBV6-1, with D perhaps matching TRBD2 (5 bases). The length of the CDR3 is 17 residues. CDR1 and CDR2 (germline): MNHNS, SASEGT. V was trimmed by 2 bases and J by 0 bases, leaving 14 bases between them. CDR3 sequence reads: CASSESSAYFSYNEQFF. CDR3 sequence (DNA): TGTGCCAGCAGTGAAAGTAGCGCTTACTTCTCCTACAATGAGCAGTTCTTC.

The J gene is TRBJ2-5, the V gene TRBV9; tentative D call: TRBD1 (5 bases). CDR1 and CDR2 from the germline V gene are SGDLS and YYNGEE. This CDR3 comprises 18 residues. The germline V and J ends were trimmed by 0 bases and 1 base, with 19 bases remaining between them. This chain's CDR3 is CASSVGILGQGSQETQYF. CDR3 bases: TGTGCCAGCAGCGTAGGGATCCTCGGCCAGGGAAGCCAAGAGACCCAGTACTTC.

This chain joins TRBV9 and TRBJ1-3, with no clear D. There are 13 residues in the CDR3. CDR1 is SGDLS and CDR2 is YYNGEE in the germline V gene. With 1 base removed from V and 2 bases from J, the gap between germline ends came to 4 bases. Written as DNA, the CDR3 is TGTGCCAGCAGCGTAACAGCTGGAAACACCATATATTTT. It translates to CASSVTAGNTIYF.

This clone was recorded only once. The chain employs TRBV11-3 and TRBJ1-3; D is uncertain. Germline CDR1 reads SGHNT; CDR2 reads YENEEA. This CDR3 comprises 13 residues. V lost 1 base, J lost 3 bases, and 4 bases lay in between. The CDR3 here is CASSLGHGNTIYF. CDR3 nucleotide sequence: TGTGCCAGCAGCTTAGGGCATGGAAACACCATATATTTT.

This clone was seen only a few times. The V and J genes are TRBV4-2 and TRBJ2-7, with D possibly matching TRBD2 (5 bases). CDR3 size: 15 residues. V lost 0 bases and J lost 5, with 14 bases in between. Germline CDR1 reads LGHNA; CDR2 reads YNFKEQ. In DNA form, the CDR3 reads TGTGCCAGCAGCCAAGAATCGGGGTCAAGCCACGAGCAGTACTTC. This sequence encodes CASSQESGSSHEQYF.

The chain recombines TRBV11-2 with TRBJ2-1; TRBD1 agrees at 9 bases. V shed 5 bases and J 6 bases; nucleotides not matched to a gene: 14. The CDR3 extends over 17 amino acids. CDR1 and CDR2 (germline): SGHAT, FQNNGV. CDR3 amino acids: CASSLNLGQGHINEQFF. The CDR3 coding sequence is TGTGCCAGCAGCCTTAATCTGGGACAGGGACATATCAATGAGCAGTTCTTC. The full variable domain, rest sourced from reference TRBV11-2 and TRBJ2-1, is EAGVAQSPRYKIIEKRQSVAFWCNPISGHATLYWYQQILGQGPKLLIQFQNNGVVDDSQLPKDRFSAERLKGVDSTLKIQPAKLEDSAVYLCASSLNLGQGHINEQFFGPGTRLTVL.

The V call is TRBV4-1, the J call TRBJ1-4; TRBD1 aligns across 7 bases. V was clipped by 3 bases and J by 3 bases; unmatched bases: 4. CDR3 length: 15 residues. Germline CDR1 MGHRA, CDR2 YSYEKL. The CDR3 here is CASSHTGEANEKLFF. The DNA for the CDR3 is TGCGCCAGCAGCCATACAGGGGAGGCTAATGAAAAACTGTTTTTT.

The gene calls are TRBV20-1 and TRBJ1-1; unclear D gene. V was trimmed by 7 bases and J by 0 bases, leaving 6 bases between them. Germline CDR1 DFQATT, CDR2 SNEGSKA (reference sequence). CDR3 length equals 11 residues. CDR3 residues: CSVQVNTEAFF. The CDR3 DNA reads TGCAGTGTCCAGGTGAACACTGAAGCTTTCTTT.

The chain joins TRBV6-6 to TRBJ2-7, with D perhaps TRBD2 (6 bases). Germline CDR1 MNHNY, CDR2 SVGAGI (reference sequence). CDR3 length: 14 residues. V was shortened by 6 bases and J by 5 bases, with 17 bases between the two germline ends. CDR3 loop: CASRNFTGVHEQYF. The CDR3 coding sequence is TGTGCCAGCAGGAACTTTACGGGAGTCCACGAGCAGTACTTC.

This chain links TRBV4-2 with TRBJ2-7, with TRBD2 matching 11 bases. V was clipped by 4 bases and J by 2 bases; unmatched bases: 10. This CDR3 comprises 17 residues. The germline CDR1 and CDR2 sequences are LGHNA and YNFKEQ. CDR3: CASSPARGTSGTYEQYF. Here the CDR3 DNA reads TGTGCCAGCAGCCCCGCCCGAGGGACTAGCGGTACCTACGAGCAGTACTTC.

The chain recombines TRBV10-2 with TRBJ2-7; D may be TRBD2 (5 bases). The CDR3 consists of 13 residues. Germline V CDR1 and CDR2: WSHSY, SAAADI. V was shortened by 2 bases and J by 5 bases, with 10 bases between the two germline ends. CDR3 sequence (DNA): TGCGCCAGCAGTGAGATCTCCGGGAACGAGCAGTACTTC. This sequence encodes CASSEISGNEQYF.

This clone is a singleton in its sample. This chain uses TRBV13 with TRBJ2-3, with TRBD2 as a possible D gene (5 bases). The CDR3 consists of 16 residues. Trimming left V 3 bases short and J 2 bases short, with 15 bases between. From germline, CDR1 is PRHDT and CDR2 FYEKMQ (reference sequence). The CDR3 DNA follows: TGTGCCAGCAGCTTGGCGGGTTTCTCGAACACAGATACGCAGTATTTT. Translated: CASSLAGFSNTDTQYF. The full variable domain, its missing parts supplied by reference TRBV13 and TRBJ2-3, is AAGVIQSPRHLIKEKRETATLKCYPIPRHDTVYWYQQGPGQDPQFLISFYEKMQSDKGSIPDRFSAQQFSDYHSELNMSSLELGDSALYFCASSLAGFSNTDTQYFGPGTRLTVL.

In DNA, the CDR3 is TGTGCCAGCGCGGGAGGGGACTATGGCTACACCTTC. Translation: CASAGGDYGYTF. This rearrangement joins TRBV7-8 to TRBJ1-2; D may be TRBD1 (5 bases). Germline V gene lookup returns CDR1 SGHVS and CDR2 FQNEAQ. CDR3 size: 12 residues. V was shortened by 8 bases and J by 3 bases, with 10 bases between the two germline ends. The variable domain in full, with the rest retrieved from reference TRBV7-8 and TRBJ1-2, is GAGVSQSPRYKVAKRGQDVALRCDPISGHVSLFWYQQALGQGPEFLTYFQNEAQLDKSGLPSDRFFAERPEGSVSTLKIQRTQQEDSAVYLCASAGGDYGYTFGSGTRLTVV.